Reported below is one TCR beta chain. The germline V gene encodes CDR1 LNHDA and CDR2 SQIVND (reference sequence). V was cut by 5 bases and J by 1 base, with 9 bases left in between. The CDR3 runs 14 residues. The sample is drawn from a study of blood T cell repertoires in COVID-19. Overall study context: Collection of acute and convalescent COVID-19 samples took place in the United States, Italy and Spain.

Here immunoSEQ multiplex PCR was the method, and the copy in TCRdb shows in-frame clones only, minus some. Among tens of thousands of clones listed, around 85% were seen once. Sequencing input: peripheral blood. The sequence came from a human donor in a cohort sampled during active COVID-19. The chain links TRBV19 to TRBJ1-5; D might be TRBD1 (5 bases). The CDR3 nucleotides read TGTGCCAGTAGTCCTCGACAGAGCAATCAGCCCCAGCATTTT. Its translation is CASSPRQSNQPQHF.